Listed below are T cell receptor beta chains from one sample, sequenced in a study of blood T cell repertoires in COVID-19. Profiled with immunoSEQ multiplex PCR; TCRdb holds only in-frame clones, not every one. Here the sample spans some 100,000 clones, about 91% being singletons. The specimen sequenced was peripheral blood. The receptors stem from a woman in her 70s with acute or convalescent COVID-19. Both conserved end residues are part of each CDR3. The D gene is left open where the match is weak. For some rows the clone size is stated as once, few or many, or as a class when expanded; others skip it.

j_call: TRBJ1-1
v_call: TRBV2
d_call: NA
clone_size: NA
cdr3_aa: CASRIGGGAATEAFF
cdr3_nt: TGTGCCAGCCGGATTGGGGGGGGCGCGGCCACTGAAGCTTTCTTT

j_call: TRBJ1-1
v_call: TRBV28
d_call: TRBD1
clone_size: NA
cdr3_aa: CASSPLTGGTEAFF
cdr3_nt: TGTGCCAGCAGTCCCCTGACAGGGGGCACTGAAGCTTTCTTT

j_call: TRBJ2-7
v_call: TRBV2
d_call: NA
clone_size: few
cdr3_aa: CASSLLTDPSYEQYF
cdr3_nt: TGTGCCAGCAGCCTTCTGACAGACCCCTCCTACGAGCAGTACTTC

j_call: TRBJ1-6
v_call: TRBV3-1/TRBV3-2
d_call: NA
clone_size: NA
cdr3_aa: CASSQVNTYNSPLHF
cdr3_nt: TGTGCCAGCAGCCAAGTCAACACCTATAATTCACCCCTCCACTTT

j_call: TRBJ2-1
v_call: TRBV6-5
d_call: TRBD1
clone_size: NA
cdr3_aa: CASRLSGTAHNEQFF
cdr3_nt: TGTGCCAGCAGACTATCCGGGACAGCTCACAATGAGCAGTTCTTC

j_call: TRBJ1-1
v_call: TRBV20-1
d_call: TRBD1
clone_size: NA
cdr3_aa: CSASGEGQATEAFF
cdr3_nt: TGCAGTGCTAGTGGAGAAGGACAGGCAACTGAAGCTTTCTTT

j_call: TRBJ2-5
v_call: TRBV5-1
d_call: TRBD2
clone_size: NA
cdr3_aa: CASSAASGSQETQYF
cdr3_nt: TGCGCCAGCAGCGCGGCTAGCGGCTCGCAAGAGACCCAGTACTTC

j_call: TRBJ1-2
v_call: TRBV24-1
d_call: NA
clone_size: NA
cdr3_aa: CATSEWGVYTF
cdr3_nt: TGTGCCACCAGTGAATGGGGGGTCTACACCTTC

j_call: TRBJ2-1
v_call: TRBV5-4
d_call: TRBD2
clone_size: NA
cdr3_aa: CASSSGTSGRSEQFF
cdr3_nt: TGTGCCAGCAGCTCCGGGACTAGCGGGAGAAGTGAGCAGTTCTTC

j_call: TRBJ1-5
v_call: TRBV6-5
d_call: NA
clone_size: NA
cdr3_aa: CASSDRRGNQPQHF
cdr3_nt: TGTGCCAGCAGCGACCGACGAGGGAATCAGCCCCAGCATTTT

j_call: TRBJ1-1
v_call: TRBV5-4
d_call: NA
clone_size: once
cdr3_aa: CASSLGGQGQSEAFF
cdr3_nt: TGTGCCAGCAGCTTGGGGGGGCAGGGGCAATCTGAAGCTTTCTTT

j_call: TRBJ1-1
v_call: TRBV19
d_call: NA
clone_size: NA
cdr3_aa: CASSRETLVPEAFF
cdr3_nt: TGTGCCAGTAGTAGAGAAACGTTAGTGCCTGAAGCTTTCTTT

j_call: TRBJ1-5
v_call: TRBV6-6
d_call: TRBD1
clone_size: NA
cdr3_aa: CASSYARDRGNQPQHF
cdr3_nt: TGTGCCAGCAGTTATGCTCGGGACAGAGGCAATCAGCCCCAGCATTTT

j_call: TRBJ1-5
v_call: TRBV3-1/TRBV3-2
d_call: TRBD1
clone_size: NA
cdr3_aa: CASSPTGVGQPQHF
cdr3_nt: TGTGCCAGCAGCCCAACAGGGGTGGGTCAGCCCCAGCATTTT

j_call: TRBJ1-2
v_call: TRBV6-5
d_call: TRBD1
clone_size: NA
cdr3_aa: CASSYSTGSYTF
cdr3_nt: TGTGCCAGCAGTTACTCGACAGGGTCCTACACCTTC

j_call: TRBJ2-1
v_call: TRBV6-5
d_call: TRBD2
clone_size: NA
cdr3_aa: CASSYSIRLAGHEQFF
cdr3_nt: TGTGCCAGCAGTTACTCAATCCGACTAGCGGGGCATGAGCAGTTCTTC

j_call: TRBJ2-1
v_call: TRBV24-1
d_call: TRBD2
clone_size: few
cdr3_aa: CATSDRTSGYNEQFF
cdr3_nt: TGTGCCACCAGTGATCGGACTAGCGGCTACAATGAGCAGTTCTTC

j_call: TRBJ1-6
v_call: TRBV9
d_call: NA
clone_size: NA
cdr3_aa: CASSRESYNSPLHF
cdr3_nt: TGTGCCAGCAGCCGGGAGTCGTATAATTCACCCCTCCACTTT

j_call: TRBJ1-2
v_call: TRBV7-9
d_call: NA
clone_size: NA
cdr3_aa: CASSPGVREGYTF
cdr3_nt: TGTGCCAGCAGCCCGGGGGTTCGGGAGGGCTACACCTTC

j_call: TRBJ2-7
v_call: TRBV14
d_call: TRBD2
clone_size: few
cdr3_aa: CASSQTVNSGGIYEQYF
cdr3_nt: TGTGCCAGCAGCCAAACCGTCAATAGCGGGGGTATATACGAGCAGTACTTC

j_call: TRBJ2-2
v_call: TRBV18
d_call: NA
clone_size: NA
cdr3_aa: CASSPGQNTGELFF
cdr3_nt: TGTGCCAGCTCACCGGGACAGAACACCGGGGAGCTGTTTTTT

j_call: TRBJ1-2
v_call: TRBV6-1
d_call: NA
clone_size: NA
cdr3_aa: CASSANPLGAYDGYTF
cdr3_nt: TGTGCCAGCAGTGCCAACCCGCTGGGGGCTTACGATGGCTACACCTTC

j_call: TRBJ2-5
v_call: TRBV19
d_call: TRBD1
clone_size: NA
cdr3_aa: CASGTGGRETQYF
cdr3_nt: TGTGCCAGTGGGACAGGGGGCCGGGAGACCCAGTACTTC

j_call: TRBJ2-1
v_call: TRBV5-1
d_call: TRBD2
clone_size: NA
cdr3_aa: CASSSRTSGSNEQFF
cdr3_nt: TGCGCCAGCAGCTCCCGGACTAGCGGGAGCAATGAGCAGTTCTTC

j_call: TRBJ1-1
v_call: TRBV6-5
d_call: NA
clone_size: NA
cdr3_aa: CASSPQVGSTEAFF
cdr3_nt: TGTGCCAGCAGTCCTCAGGTTGGGAGCACTGAAGCTTTCTTT

j_call: TRBJ2-3
v_call: TRBV7-8
d_call: TRBD1
clone_size: NA
cdr3_aa: CASSKRTGRDTDTQYF
cdr3_nt: TGTGCCAGCAGCAAACGGACAGGGCGGGACACAGATACGCAGTATTTT

j_call: TRBJ2-1
v_call: TRBV27
d_call: NA
clone_size: NA
cdr3_aa: CASSFQGYNEQFF
cdr3_nt: TGTGCCAGCAGTTTTCAGGGATACAATGAGCAGTTCTTC

j_call: TRBJ1-4
v_call: TRBV18
d_call: TRBD1
clone_size: NA
cdr3_aa: CASADRAATNEKLFF
cdr3_nt: TGTGCCAGCGCGGACAGGGCTGCAACTAATGAAAAACTGTTTTTT

j_call: TRBJ2-6
v_call: TRBV30
d_call: TRBD1
clone_size: NA
cdr3_aa: CAWTVGTVLFGANVLTF
cdr3_nt: TGTGCCTGGACCGTAGGGACAGTTCTGTTTGGGGCCAACGTCCTGACTTTC

j_call: TRBJ2-7
v_call: TRBV6-5
d_call: NA
clone_size: NA
cdr3_aa: CASSFATSGTLYEQYF
cdr3_nt: TGTGCCAGCAGTTTCGCGACGTCGGGGACTCTCTACGAGCAGTACTTC

j_call: TRBJ2-7
v_call: TRBV23-1
d_call: TRBD1
clone_size: NA
cdr3_aa: CASSQSGDRGHEQYF
cdr3_nt: TGCGCCAGCAGTCAATCAGGAGACAGGGGACACGAGCAGTACTTC

j_call: TRBJ1-5
v_call: TRBV30
d_call: NA
clone_size: NA
cdr3_aa: CAWSGTQVLQPQHF
cdr3_nt: TGTGCCTGGAGTGGAACCCAGGTTCTTCAGCCCCAGCATTTT

j_call: TRBJ2-2
v_call: TRBV7-7
d_call: TRBD1
clone_size: NA
cdr3_aa: CASSLTGGAGTGELFF
cdr3_nt: TGTGCTAGCAGCTTAACAGGGGGCGCGGGCACCGGGGAGCTGTTTTTT

j_call: TRBJ1-3
v_call: TRBV18
d_call: NA
clone_size: NA
cdr3_aa: CASSEQGSGNTIYF
cdr3_nt: TGTGCCAGCTCGGAACAGGGTTCTGGAAACACCATATATTTT

j_call: TRBJ1-1
v_call: TRBV10-2
d_call: TRBD1
clone_size: NA
cdr3_aa: CASSESQGAMNTEAFF
cdr3_nt: TGCGCCAGCAGTGAGTCGCAGGGGGCGATGAACACTGAAGCTTTCTTT

j_call: TRBJ2-1
v_call: TRBV5-1
d_call: TRBD2
clone_size: NA
cdr3_aa: CASSSTSGSKHEQFF
cdr3_nt: TGCGCCAGCAGCTCGACTAGCGGGAGTAAGCATGAGCAGTTCTTC

j_call: TRBJ2-7
v_call: TRBV27
d_call: NA
clone_size: NA
cdr3_aa: CASSLGAGLYEQYF
cdr3_nt: TGTGCCAGCAGTTTGGGCGCGGGCCTCTACGAGCAGTACTTC

j_call: TRBJ2-1
v_call: TRBV5-1
d_call: TRBD1
clone_size: NA
cdr3_aa: CASSYSGGDEQFF
cdr3_nt: TGCGCCAGCAGCTATTCAGGGGGCGATGAGCAGTTCTTC

j_call: TRBJ1-5
v_call: TRBV28
d_call: TRBD1
clone_size: NA
cdr3_aa: CASSFRTGGAGPQHF
cdr3_nt: TGTGCCAGCAGTTTCCGGACAGGGGGCGCCGGGCCCCAGCATTTT

j_call: TRBJ1-5
v_call: TRBV18
d_call: TRBD1
clone_size: NA
cdr3_aa: CASSPGSDREQPQHF
cdr3_nt: TGTGCCAGCTCACCGGGGTCCGACAGGGAACAGCCCCAGCATTTT

j_call: TRBJ1-2
v_call: TRBV5-6
d_call: TRBD1
clone_size: NA
cdr3_aa: CASKWTGSGYGYTF
cdr3_nt: TGTGCCAGCAAATGGACAGGGAGTGGCTATGGCTACACCTTC

j_call: TRBJ1-3
v_call: TRBV30
d_call: NA
clone_size: NA
cdr3_aa: CAWVDRPSGNTIYF
cdr3_nt: TGTGCCTGGGTCGACAGGCCCTCTGGAAACACCATATATTTT